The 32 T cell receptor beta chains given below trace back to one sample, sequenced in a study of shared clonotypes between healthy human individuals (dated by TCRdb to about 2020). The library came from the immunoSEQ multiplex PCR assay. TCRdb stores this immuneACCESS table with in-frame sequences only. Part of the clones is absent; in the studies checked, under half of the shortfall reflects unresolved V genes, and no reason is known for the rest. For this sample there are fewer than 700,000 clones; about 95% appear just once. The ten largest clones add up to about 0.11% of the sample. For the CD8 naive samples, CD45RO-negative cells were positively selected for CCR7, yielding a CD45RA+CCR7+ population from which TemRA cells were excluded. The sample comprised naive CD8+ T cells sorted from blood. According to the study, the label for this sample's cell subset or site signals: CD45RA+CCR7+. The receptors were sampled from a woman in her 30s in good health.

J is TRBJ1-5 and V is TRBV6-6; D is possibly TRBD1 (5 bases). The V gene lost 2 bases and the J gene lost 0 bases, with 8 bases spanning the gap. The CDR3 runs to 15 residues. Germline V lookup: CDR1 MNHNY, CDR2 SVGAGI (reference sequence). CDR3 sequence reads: CASSYIGDSNQPQHF. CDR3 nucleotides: TGTGCCAGCAGTTACATAGGGGATAGCAATCAGCCCCAGCATTTT.

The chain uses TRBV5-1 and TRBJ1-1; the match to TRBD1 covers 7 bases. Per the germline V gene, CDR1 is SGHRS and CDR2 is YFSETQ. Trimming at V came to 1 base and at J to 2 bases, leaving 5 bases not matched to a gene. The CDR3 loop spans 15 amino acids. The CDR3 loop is CASSLWDSHNTEAFF. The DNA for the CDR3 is TGCGCCAGCAGCTTGTGGGACAGCCACAACACTGAAGCTTTCTTT.

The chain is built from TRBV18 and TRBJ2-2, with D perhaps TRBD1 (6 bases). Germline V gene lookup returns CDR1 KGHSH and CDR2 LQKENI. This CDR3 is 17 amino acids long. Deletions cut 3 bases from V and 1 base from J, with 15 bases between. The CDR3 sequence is CASSPRYGQQNTGELFF. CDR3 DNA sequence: TGTGCCAGCTCACCCCGCTACGGACAGCAGAACACCGGGGAGCTGTTTTTT. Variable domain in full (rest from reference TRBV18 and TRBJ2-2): NAGVMQNPRHLVRRRGQEARLRCSPMKGHSHVYWYRQLPEEGLKFMVYLQKENIIDESGMPKERFSAEFPKEGPSILRIQQVVRGDSAAYFCASSPRYGQQNTGELFFGEGSRLTVL.

The chain's CDR3 is CASSLSQGSSTEAFF. In DNA, the CDR3 is TGTGCCAGCAGTTTATCACAGGGTTCTTCTACTGAAGCTTTCTTT. The chain joins TRBV27 to TRBJ1-1, with D possibly matching TRBD1 (6 bases). The ends were cut back, 0 bases at V and 5 bases at J, with 13 bases in the middle. Germline CDR1 is MNHEY and CDR2 is SMNVEV (reference sequence). This CDR3 spans 15 amino acids.

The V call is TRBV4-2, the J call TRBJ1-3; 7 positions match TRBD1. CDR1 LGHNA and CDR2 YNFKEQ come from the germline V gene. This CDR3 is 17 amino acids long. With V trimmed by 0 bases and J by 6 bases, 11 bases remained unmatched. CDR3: CASSQEEVGTEANTIYF. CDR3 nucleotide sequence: TGTGCCAGCAGCCAAGAGGAGGTCGGGACAGAGGCAAACACCATATATTTT.

CDR3 nucleotide sequence: TGTGCCTGGAGAGACATTGTGAACACTGAAGCTTTCTTT. As protein: CAWRDIVNTEAFF. The chain uses TRBV30 and TRBJ1-1; D not certain. This CDR3 is built from 13 residues. Germline CDR1 reads GTSNPN; CDR2 reads SVGIG (reference sequence). V was shortened by 3 bases and J by 0 bases, with 8 bases between the two germline ends.

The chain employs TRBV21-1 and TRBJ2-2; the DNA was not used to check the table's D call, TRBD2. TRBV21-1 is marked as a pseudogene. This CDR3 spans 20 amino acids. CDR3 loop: CASGGDGLASPPDDTGELFF. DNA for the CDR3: TGTGCCAGCGGGGGGGATGGGCTAGCGTCTCCCCCCGACGACACCGGGGAGCTGTTTTTT.

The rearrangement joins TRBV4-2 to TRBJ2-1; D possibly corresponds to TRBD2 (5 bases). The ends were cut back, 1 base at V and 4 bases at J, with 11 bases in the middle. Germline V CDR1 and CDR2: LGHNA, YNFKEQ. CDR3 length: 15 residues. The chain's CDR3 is CASSQGSSLYNEQFF. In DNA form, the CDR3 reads TGTGCCAGCAGCCAAGGATCTAGCCTTTACAATGAGCAGTTCTTC.

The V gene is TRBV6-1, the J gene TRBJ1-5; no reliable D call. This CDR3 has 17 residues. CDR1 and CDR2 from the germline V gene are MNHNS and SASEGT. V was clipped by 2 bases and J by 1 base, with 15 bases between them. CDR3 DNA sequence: TGTGCCAGCAGTGAAAGCTTCACGGTTAGAAGCAATCAGCCCCAGCATTTT. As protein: CASSESFTVRSNQPQHF.

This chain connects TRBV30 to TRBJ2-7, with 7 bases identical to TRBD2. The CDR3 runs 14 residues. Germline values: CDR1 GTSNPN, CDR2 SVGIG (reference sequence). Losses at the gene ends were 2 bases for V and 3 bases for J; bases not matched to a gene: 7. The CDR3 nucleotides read TGTGCCTGGAGTTGGGGGAGGGCCAGCTACGAGCAGTACTTC. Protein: CAWSWGRASYEQYF.

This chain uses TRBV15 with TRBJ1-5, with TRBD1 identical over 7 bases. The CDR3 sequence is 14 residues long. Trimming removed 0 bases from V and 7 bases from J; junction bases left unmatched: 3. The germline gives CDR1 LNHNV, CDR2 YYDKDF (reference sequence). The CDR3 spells CATSRDTGDQPQHF. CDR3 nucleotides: TGTGCCACCAGCAGAGATACAGGGGACCAGCCCCAGCATTTT. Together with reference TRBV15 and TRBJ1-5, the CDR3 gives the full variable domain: DAMVIQNPRYQVTQFGKPVTLSCSQTLNHNVMYWYQQKSSQAPKLLFHYYDKDFNNEADTPDNFQSRRPNTSFCFLDIRSPGLGDTAMYLCATSRDTGDQPQHFGDGTRLSIL.

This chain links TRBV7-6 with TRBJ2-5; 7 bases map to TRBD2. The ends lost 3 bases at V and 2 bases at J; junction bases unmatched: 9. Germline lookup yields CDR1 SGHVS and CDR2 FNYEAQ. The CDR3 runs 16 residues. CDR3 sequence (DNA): TGTGCCAGCAGCTTTCAAGGAGCGGGGATTCAAGAGACCCAGTACTTC. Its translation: CASSFQGAGIQETQYF. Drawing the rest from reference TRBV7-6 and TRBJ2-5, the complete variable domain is GAGVSQSPRYKVTKRGQDVALRCDPISGHVSLYWYRQALGQGPEFLTYFNYEAQQDKSGLPNDRFSAERPEGSISTLTIQRTEQRDSAMYRCASSFQGAGIQETQYFGPGTRLLVL.

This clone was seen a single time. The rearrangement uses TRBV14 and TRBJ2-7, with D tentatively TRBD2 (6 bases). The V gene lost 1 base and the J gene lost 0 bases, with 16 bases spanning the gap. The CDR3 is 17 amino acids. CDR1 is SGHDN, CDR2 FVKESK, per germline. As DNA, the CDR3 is TGTGCCAGCAGCCAAGGCACCTCGGGACTCTTCTCCTACGAGCAGTACTTC. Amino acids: CASSQGTSGLFSYEQYF.

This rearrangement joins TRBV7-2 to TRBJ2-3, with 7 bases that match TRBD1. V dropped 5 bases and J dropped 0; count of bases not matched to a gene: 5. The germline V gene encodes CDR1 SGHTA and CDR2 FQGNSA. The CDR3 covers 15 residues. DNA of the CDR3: TGTGCCAGCAGCCCAGCGACAGGGAGCACAGATACGCAGTATTTT. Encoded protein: CASSPATGSTDTQYF.

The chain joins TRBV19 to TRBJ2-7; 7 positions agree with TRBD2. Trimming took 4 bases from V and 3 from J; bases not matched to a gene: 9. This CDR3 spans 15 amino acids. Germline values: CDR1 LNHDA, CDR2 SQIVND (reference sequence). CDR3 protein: CASSTLGTKIYEQYF. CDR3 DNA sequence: TGTGCCAGTAGTACACTCGGGACTAAGATCTACGAGCAGTACTTC. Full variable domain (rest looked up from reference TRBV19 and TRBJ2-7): DGGITQSPKYLFRKEGQNVTLSCEQNLNHDAMYWYRQDPGQGLRLIYYSQIVNDFQKGDIAEGYSVSREKKESFPLTVTSAQKNPTAFYLCASSTLGTKIYEQYFGPGTRLTVT.

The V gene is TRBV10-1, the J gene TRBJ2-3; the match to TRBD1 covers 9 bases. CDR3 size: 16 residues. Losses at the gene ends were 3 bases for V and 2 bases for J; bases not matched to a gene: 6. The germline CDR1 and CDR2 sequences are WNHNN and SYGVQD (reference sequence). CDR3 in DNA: TGCGCCAGCAGTGACGGAACAGGGGGCAACACAGATACGCAGTATTTT. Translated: CASSDGTGGNTDTQYF.

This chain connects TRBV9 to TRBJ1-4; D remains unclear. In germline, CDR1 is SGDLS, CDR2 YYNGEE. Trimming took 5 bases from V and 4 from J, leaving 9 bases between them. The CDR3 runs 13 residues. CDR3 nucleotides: TGTGCCAGCAGAAGCGGTAATAATGAAAAACTGTTTTTT. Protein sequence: CASRSGNNEKLFF.

CDR3 sequence: CASSLRGRHFTDTQYF. The CDR3 nucleotides read TGTGCCAGCAGCTTGAGGGGACGCCACTTCACAGATACGCAGTATTTT. V and J are TRBV11-2 and TRBJ2-3; either TRBD1 or TRBD2 may fit D (5 bases each). V was pared by 3 bases and J by 2 bases, with 15 bases between. The CDR3 extends over 16 amino acids. Germline CDR1 is SGHAT and CDR2 is FQNNGV.

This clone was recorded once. Written as DNA, the CDR3 is TGTGCCAGCAGTTTACGGGACGGTATCTACGAGCAGTACTTC. Its translation: CASSLRDGIYEQYF. J is TRBJ2-7 and V is TRBV27; D possibly uses TRBD1 or TRBD2 (5 bases each). The germline gives CDR1 MNHEY, CDR2 SMNVEV (reference sequence). V was trimmed by 2 bases and J by 3 bases, leaving 11 bases between them. This CDR3 is 14 amino acids long.

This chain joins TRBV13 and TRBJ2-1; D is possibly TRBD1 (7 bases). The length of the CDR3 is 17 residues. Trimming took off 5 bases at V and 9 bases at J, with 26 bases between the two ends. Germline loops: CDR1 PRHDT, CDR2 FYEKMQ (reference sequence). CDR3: CASSHPGVGGDFGEQFF. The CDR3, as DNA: TGTGCCAGCAGCCACCCGGGGGTAGGGGGCGACTTTGGTGAGCAGTTCTTC.

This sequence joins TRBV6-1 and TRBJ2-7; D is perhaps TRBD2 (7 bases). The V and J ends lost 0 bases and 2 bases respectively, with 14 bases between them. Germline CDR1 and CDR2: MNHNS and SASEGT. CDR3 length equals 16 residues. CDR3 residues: CASSEASRGAPYEQYF. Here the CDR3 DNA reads TGTGCCAGCAGTGAAGCATCCCGGGGGGCCCCCTACGAGCAGTACTTC.

CDR3 residues: CASSFYGTGEHEQYF. The CDR3 coding sequence is TGTGCCAGCAGTTTTTACGGGACAGGGGAACACGAGCAGTACTTC. This chain connects TRBV28 to TRBJ2-7, with 10 bases that match TRBD1. The V and J ends lost 3 bases and 5 bases, in that order; junction bases with no gene match: 7. This CDR3 comprises 15 residues. Looked up from germline, CDR1 is MDHEN and CDR2 is SYDVKM.

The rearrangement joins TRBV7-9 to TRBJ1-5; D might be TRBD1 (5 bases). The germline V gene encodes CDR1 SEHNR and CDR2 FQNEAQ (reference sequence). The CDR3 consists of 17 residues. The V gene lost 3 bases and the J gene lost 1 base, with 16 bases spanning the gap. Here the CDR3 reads CASSFSSAGASNQPQHF. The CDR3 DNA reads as TGTGCCAGCAGCTTTAGTTCTGCCGGGGCGAGCAATCAGCCCCAGCATTTT.

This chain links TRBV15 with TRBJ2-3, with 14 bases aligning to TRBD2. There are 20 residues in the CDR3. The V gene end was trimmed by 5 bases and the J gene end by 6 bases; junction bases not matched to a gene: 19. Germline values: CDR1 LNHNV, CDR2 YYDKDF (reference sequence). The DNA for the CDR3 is TGTGCCACCAGCGGGACCGGGACTAGCGGGAGTGGGTTGAACTTTGATACGCAGTATTTT. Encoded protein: CATSGTGTSGSGLNFDTQYF.

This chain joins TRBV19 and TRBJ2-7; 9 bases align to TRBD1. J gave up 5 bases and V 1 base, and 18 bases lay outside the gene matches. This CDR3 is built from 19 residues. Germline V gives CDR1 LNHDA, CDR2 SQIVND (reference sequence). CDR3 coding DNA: TGTGCCAGTAGTATAGCGGGGGGACAGGGCGATTCAAGGGACCACGAGCAGTACTTC. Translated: CASSIAGGQGDSRDHEQYF.

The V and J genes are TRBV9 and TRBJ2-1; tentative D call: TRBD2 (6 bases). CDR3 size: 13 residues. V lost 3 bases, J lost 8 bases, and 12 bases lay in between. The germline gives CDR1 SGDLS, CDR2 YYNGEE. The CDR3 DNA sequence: TGTGCCAGCAGCGACGGGAGTTTTGATGAGCAGTTCTTC. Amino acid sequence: CASSDGSFDEQFF.

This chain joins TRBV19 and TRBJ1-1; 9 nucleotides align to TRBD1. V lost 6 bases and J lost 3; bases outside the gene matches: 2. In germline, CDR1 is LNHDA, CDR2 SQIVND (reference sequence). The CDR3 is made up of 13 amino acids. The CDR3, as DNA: TGTGCCAGTAGCAGGACAGGGGACACTGAAGCTTTCTTT. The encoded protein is CASSRTGDTEAFF.

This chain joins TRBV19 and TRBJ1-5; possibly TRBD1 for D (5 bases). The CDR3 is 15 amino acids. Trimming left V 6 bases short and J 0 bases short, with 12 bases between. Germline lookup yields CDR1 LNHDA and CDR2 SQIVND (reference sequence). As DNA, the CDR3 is TGTGCCAGTAGCCCGGGACGGTATAGCAATCAGCCCCAGCATTTT. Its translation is CASSPGRYSNQPQHF.

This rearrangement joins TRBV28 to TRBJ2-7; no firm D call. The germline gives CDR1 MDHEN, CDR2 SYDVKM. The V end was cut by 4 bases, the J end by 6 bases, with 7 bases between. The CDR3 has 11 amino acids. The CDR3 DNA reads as TGTGCCAGCAGTTCTCTCTCCGAGCAGTACTTC. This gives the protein CASSSLSEQYF.

The CDR3 spells CASSESGNEQFF. The CDR3 DNA follows: TGTGCCAGCAGCGAGTCGGGAAATGAGCAGTTCTTC. V usage is TRBV5-6 and J usage is TRBJ2-1; a weak D match, TRBD2 (5 bases). The CDR3 consists of 12 residues. Germline values: CDR1 SGHDT, CDR2 YYEEEE. V gave up 4 bases and J gave up 7 bases, with 9 bases separating them.

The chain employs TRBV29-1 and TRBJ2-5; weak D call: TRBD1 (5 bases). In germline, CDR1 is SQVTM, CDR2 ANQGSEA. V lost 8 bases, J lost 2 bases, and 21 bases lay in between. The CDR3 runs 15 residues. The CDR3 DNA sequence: TGCAGCCCTCTGGTGTGGGCAGGGTGGCAAGAGACCCAGTACTTC. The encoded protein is CSPLVWAGWQETQYF.

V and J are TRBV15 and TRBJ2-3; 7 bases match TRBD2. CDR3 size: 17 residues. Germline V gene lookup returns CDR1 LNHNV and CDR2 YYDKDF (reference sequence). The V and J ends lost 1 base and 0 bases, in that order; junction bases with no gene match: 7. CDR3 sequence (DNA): TGTGCCACCAGCAGAGTTAAGGTGGGAGGGAGCACAGATACGCAGTATTTT. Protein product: CATSRVKVGGSTDTQYF.